Below are 5 T cell receptor beta chains sequenced from a single sample in a study of T-cell memory formation after mild COVID-19 (dated by TCRdb to the early 2020s). Libraries were constructed by 5' RACE. Sequencing used an Illumina NovaSeq 6000. Clones were called with MiXCR by TCRdb after fastp trimmed the public reads at Q25, and only in-frame beta chains were retained. For every CDR3 protein sequence, its rows merge into one entry that carries the most common genes and DNA. Recorded for this sample are about 340,000 distinct CDR3 sequences; 14% of them occurred a single time. Together, the top ten hold less than 25% of the sample. The sequencing input was PBMCs or a T cell subset sorted from them (not recorded which). The receptors originated from a man aged 18 to 35 who had mild COVID-19 (a few samples of this study predate the infection). The sample titles of this study are shuffled in the database, so cell type and time point are left out; the donor was told from shared clones.

A few counts support this clonotype. The chain is built from TRBV15 and TRBJ1-1; 9 positions agree with TRBD1. This CDR3 spans 15 amino acids. After removal of 4 bases from V and 5 bases from J, the junction contained 8 bases not matched to a gene. Germline assignment: CDR1 LNHNV and CDR2 YYDKDF (reference sequence). CDR3 nucleotides: TGTGCCACCAGCACCGACAGGGGGATGGTGACTGAAGCTTTCTTT. Amino acid sequence: CATSTDRGMVTEAFF. The full variable domain, in which reference TRBV15 and TRBJ1-1 provide the parts outside the CDR3, is DAMVIQNPRYQVTQFGKPVTLSCSQTLNHNVMYWYQQKSSQAPKLLFHYYDKDFNNEADTPDNFQSRRPNTSFCFLDIRSPGLGDTAMYLCATSTDRGMVTEAFFGQGTRLTVV.

V and J are TRBV4-2 and TRBJ2-4; TRBD2 matches 8 bases. Germline assignment: CDR1 LGHNA and CDR2 YNFKEQ. The CDR3 is 16 amino acids. With 1 base clipped from V and 1 base from J, the junction kept 3 bases outside the gene matches. The CDR3 region has the DNA TGTGCCAGCAGCCAAGGAGGCGGGGGGGCCAAAAACATTCAGTACTTC. This gives the protein CASSQGGGGAKNIQYF.

This chain links TRBV5-1 with TRBJ2-2, with TRBD1 as a possible D gene (6 bases). The germline V gene encodes CDR1 SGHRS and CDR2 YFSETQ. V was cut by 0 bases and J by 5 bases, with 8 bases left in between. The CDR3 runs to 14 residues. The CDR3 reads CASSLDRATGELFF. The CDR3 region has the DNA TGCGCCAGCAGCTTGGACAGGGCTACCGGGGAGCTGTTTTTT.

This sequence joins TRBV6-1 and TRBJ1-5, with a possible D match to TRBD1 (5 bases). The length of the CDR3 is 18 residues. V lost 3 bases to trimming and J lost 0 bases, with 18 bases between them. Germline V gene data show CDR1 as MNHNS and CDR2 as SASEGT. The CDR3 DNA is TGTGCCAGCAGTGATGGGGCAGTTTCCCTTTATAGCAATCAGCCCCAGCATTTT. Translation: CASSDGAVSLYSNQPQHF.

The table lists this clonotype with a few counts. The gene calls are TRBV7-3 and TRBJ2-3, with D possibly being TRBD1 (5 bases). The V gene's germline CDR1 is SGHTA and CDR2 FQGTGA. The CDR3 loop spans 14 amino acids. The V end lost 6 bases, the J end lost 4 bases, and 14 bases lay between the germline ends. CDR3 in amino acids: CASSPWGRPDTQYF. CDR3 sequence (DNA): TGTGCCAGCAGTCCTTGGGGCCGCCCAGATACGCAGTATTTT. Full variable domain (rest looked up from reference TRBV7-3 and TRBJ2-3): GAGVSQTPSNKVTEKGKYVELRCDPISGHTALYWYRQSLGQGPEFLIYFQGTGAADDSGLPNDRFFAVRPEGSVSTLKIQRTERGDSAVYLCASSPWGRPDTQYFGPGTRLTVL.